This T cell receptor (beta chain) was captured in a study of blood T cell repertoires in COVID-19 (dated by TCRdb to between 2020 and 2021). In terms of the full investigation: Collaborator samples came from the United States, Italy and Spain and covered acute and convalescent phases of COVID-19. Where HLA class I and class II types were available, the types were taken from metadata supplied by the sample provider, not from assay-based typing. Sample metadata almost always included a de-identified subject ID, COVID-19 status, age in years and sex. The prospective study material was composed of cDNA or gDNA derived from T cells, B-cell-depleted T cells, or PBMCs. The repertoires were released in a freely available public database intended as a resource for research on the immune response to SARS-CoV-2. Subjects who had been exposed to COVID-19, were actively infected with it, or had recovered from it provided the deeply sampled blood TCRbeta repertoires that made up the dataset. The samples were drawn from two sources: the first 160 participants of the ongoing ImmuneRACE study, and 1,254 subjects contributed by 6 global collaborators.

Collaborating institutions collected whole blood in K2EDTA tubes following their own protocols. Collaborator samples were shipped for TCRbeta analysis as frozen whole blood, isolated PBMCs, or DNA extracted from either sample type. What the study reported, not specific to this receptor: The amount of clinical and demographic metadata varied by source and participant and was provided uncurated.

CDR1 and CDR2 are drawn from the germline V gene: SNHLY, FYNNEI. V is clipped by 6 bases and J by 1 base, and the sequence between their germline boundaries is 10 bases long. Taken from cysteine to phenylalanine, the CDR3 has 13 residues. The DNA shown is the 39-base CDR3, in frame from base 1. TCRbeta CDR3 regions were amplified from genomic DNA using the immunoSEQ Assay, a bias-controlled multiplex PCR. Processing in the source paper ran as follows. Nucleated cell counts per sample were estimated from amplification of reference gene primers within the assay. To quantify the absolute abundance of each unique TCRbeta CDR3 rearrangement, sequence reads were collapsed and filtered. Productive Simpson clonality was computed per sample as the square root of Simpson's diversity index over productive rearrangements. TCRdb carries this immuneACCESS record with in-frame sequences only. Its versions omit some clonotypes, under half of them owing to an unresolved V gene in the studies checked, with the rest unexplained. V, J and clone size were drawn from that table, and D and trimming were deduced from the DNA. A total of roughly 120,000 clones appear in this sample, approximately 84% of them only once. In total, the top ten clones hold approximately 2% of the sample.

Points on this clone: Its antigen is currently not known. One base away there is no much larger clone; base qualities are not given.

Material: peripheral blood. This sequence originates from a man between 65 and 85 years old with acute or convalescent COVID-19. The chain couples TRBV2 to TRBJ2-7; the D gene is perhaps TRBD2, from 5 matching bases. The CDR3 amino acid sequence is: CASSVTRSYEQYF. The DNA reads as follows: TGTGCCAGCAGCGTTACTAGATCCTACGAGCAGTACTTC.